This T cell receptor (beta chain) was recorded in a study of blood T cell repertoires in COVID-19. Study information: From the United States, Italy and Spain came samples of acute and convalescent COVID-19.

Some clones are missing from TCRdb's copy, which holds only in-frame ones; the method was immunoSEQ multiplex PCR. The sample has roughly 130,000 clones, about 92% seen once. The V gene's germline CDR1 is MNHNY and CDR2 SVGAGI (reference sequence). The ends were cut back, 5 bases at V and 3 bases at J, with 8 bases in the middle. The CDR3 spans 13 residues. The receptor comes from a man aged 55-75 years with COVID-19, enrolled during active disease. This chain connects TRBV6-6 to TRBJ1-3; D not resolved. What was sequenced was peripheral blood. The CDR3 sequence is CASSGQLGNTIYF. CDR3 in DNA: TGTGCCAGCAGTGGGCAGCTTGGAAACACCATATATTTT.